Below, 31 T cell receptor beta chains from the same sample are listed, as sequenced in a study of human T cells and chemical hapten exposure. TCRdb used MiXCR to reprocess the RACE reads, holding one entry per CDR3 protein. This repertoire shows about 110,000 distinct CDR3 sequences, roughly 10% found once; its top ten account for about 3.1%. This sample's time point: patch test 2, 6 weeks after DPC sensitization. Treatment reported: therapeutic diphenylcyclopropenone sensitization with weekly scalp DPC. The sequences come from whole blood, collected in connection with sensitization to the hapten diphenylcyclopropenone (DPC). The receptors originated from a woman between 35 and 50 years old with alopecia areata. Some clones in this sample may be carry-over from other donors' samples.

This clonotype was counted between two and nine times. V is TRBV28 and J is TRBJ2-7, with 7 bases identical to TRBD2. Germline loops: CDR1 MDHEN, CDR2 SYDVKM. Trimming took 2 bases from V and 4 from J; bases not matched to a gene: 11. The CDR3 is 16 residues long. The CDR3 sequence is CASSLGGLAETYEQYF. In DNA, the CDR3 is TGTGCCAGCAGTTTAGGAGGTCTAGCGGAAACTTACGAGCAGTACTTC.

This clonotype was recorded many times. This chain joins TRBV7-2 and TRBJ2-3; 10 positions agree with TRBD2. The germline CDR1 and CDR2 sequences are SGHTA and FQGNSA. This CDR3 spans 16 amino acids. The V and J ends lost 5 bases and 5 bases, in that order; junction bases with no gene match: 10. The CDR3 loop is CASSKTSGAPQDTQYF. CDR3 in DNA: TGTGCCAGCAGCAAAACTAGCGGGGCGCCCCAAGATACGCAGTATTTT.

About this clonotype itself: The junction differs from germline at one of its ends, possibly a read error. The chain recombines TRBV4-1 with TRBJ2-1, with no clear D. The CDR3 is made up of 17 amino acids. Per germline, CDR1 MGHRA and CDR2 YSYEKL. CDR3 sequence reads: CASSQDFPTSSYNERFF. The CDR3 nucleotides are TGCGCCAGCAGCCAAGATTTCCCAACAAGCTCCTACAATGAGCGGTTCTTC.

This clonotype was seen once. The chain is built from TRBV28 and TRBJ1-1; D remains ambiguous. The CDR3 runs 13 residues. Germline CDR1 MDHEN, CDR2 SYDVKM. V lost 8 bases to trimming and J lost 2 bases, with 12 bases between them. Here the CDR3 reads CASLRAVNTEAFF. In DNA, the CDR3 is TGTGCCAGCCTAAGGGCGGTCAACACTGAAGCTTTCTTT.

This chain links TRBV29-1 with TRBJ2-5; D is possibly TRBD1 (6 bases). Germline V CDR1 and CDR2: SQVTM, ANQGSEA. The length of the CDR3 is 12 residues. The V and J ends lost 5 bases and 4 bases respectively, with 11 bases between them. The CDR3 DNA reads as TGCAGCGTTTCGACAGGCCCAGAGACCCAGTACTTC. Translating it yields CSVSTGPETQYF.

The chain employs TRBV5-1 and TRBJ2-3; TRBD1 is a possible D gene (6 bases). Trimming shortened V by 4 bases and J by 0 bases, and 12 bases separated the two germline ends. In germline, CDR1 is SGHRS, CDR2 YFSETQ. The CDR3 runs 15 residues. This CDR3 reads CASSPLQGSTDTQYF. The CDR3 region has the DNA TGCGCCAGCAGCCCTTTACAGGGCAGCACAGATACGCAGTATTTT. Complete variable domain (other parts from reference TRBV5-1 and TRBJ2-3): KAGVTQTPRYLIKTRGQQVTLSCSPISGHRSVSWYQQTPGQGLQFLFEYFSETQRNKGNFPGRFSGRQFSNSRSEMNVSTLELGDSALYLCASSPLQGSTDTQYFGPGTRLTVL.

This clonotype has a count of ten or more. CDR3 sequence reads: CASGRISEQYF. For the CDR3, the DNA is TGTGCCAGCGGCAGGATTTCTGAGCAGTACTTC. V usage is TRBV7-6 and J usage is TRBJ2-7, with D hard to call. This CDR3 comprises 11 residues. Germline V CDR1 and CDR2: SGHVS, FNYEAQ. The germline V and J ends were trimmed by 8 bases and 7 bases, with 12 bases remaining between them.

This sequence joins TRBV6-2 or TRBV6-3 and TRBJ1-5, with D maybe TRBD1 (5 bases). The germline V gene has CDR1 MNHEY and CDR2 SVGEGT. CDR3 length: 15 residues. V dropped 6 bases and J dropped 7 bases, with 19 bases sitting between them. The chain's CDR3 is CASSGQWGERQPQHF. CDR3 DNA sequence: TGTGCCAGCAGCGGACAATGGGGAGAGAGGCAGCCCCAGCATTTT.

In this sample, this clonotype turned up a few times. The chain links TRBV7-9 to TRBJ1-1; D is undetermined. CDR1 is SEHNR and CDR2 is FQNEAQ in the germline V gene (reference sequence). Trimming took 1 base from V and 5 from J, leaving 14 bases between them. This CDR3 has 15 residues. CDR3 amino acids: CASSLGAGKETEAFF. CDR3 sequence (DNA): TGTGCCAGCAGCTTAGGTGCCGGAAAGGAGACTGAAGCTTTCTTT.

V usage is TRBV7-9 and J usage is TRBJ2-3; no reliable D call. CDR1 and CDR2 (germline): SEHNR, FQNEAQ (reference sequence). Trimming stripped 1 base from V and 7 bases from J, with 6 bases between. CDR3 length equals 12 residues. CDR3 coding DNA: TGTGCCAGCAGCTTAGTGTCAAATACGCAGTATTTT. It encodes CASSLVSNTQYF.

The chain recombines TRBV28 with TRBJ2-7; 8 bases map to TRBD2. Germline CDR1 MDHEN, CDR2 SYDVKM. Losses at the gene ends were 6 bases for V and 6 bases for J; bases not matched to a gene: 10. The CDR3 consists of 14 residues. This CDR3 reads CASSPGGGHREQYF. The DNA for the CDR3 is TGTGCCAGCAGCCCGGGGGGGGGACACCGCGAGCAGTACTTC.

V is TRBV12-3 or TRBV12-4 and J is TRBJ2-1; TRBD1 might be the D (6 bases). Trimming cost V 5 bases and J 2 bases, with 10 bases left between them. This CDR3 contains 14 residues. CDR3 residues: CASSKGVPYNEQFF. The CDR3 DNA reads TGTGCCAGCAGTAAGGGGGTCCCCTACAATGAGCAGTTCTTC.

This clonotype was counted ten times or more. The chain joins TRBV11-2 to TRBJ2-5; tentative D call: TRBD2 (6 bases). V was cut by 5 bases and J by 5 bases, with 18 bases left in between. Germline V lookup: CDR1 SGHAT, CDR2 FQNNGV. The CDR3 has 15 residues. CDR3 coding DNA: TGTGCCAGCAGCCGCGAAGGGCTAGCGCTGGAGACCCAGTACTTC. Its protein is CASSREGLALETQYF.

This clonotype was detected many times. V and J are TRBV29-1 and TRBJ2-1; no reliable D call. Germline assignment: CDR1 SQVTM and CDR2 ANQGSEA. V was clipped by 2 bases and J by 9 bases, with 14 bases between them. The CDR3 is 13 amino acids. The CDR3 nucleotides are TGCAGCGTTGAATATAGGCTAGATGGTGAGCAGTTCTTC. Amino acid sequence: CSVEYRLDGEQFF.

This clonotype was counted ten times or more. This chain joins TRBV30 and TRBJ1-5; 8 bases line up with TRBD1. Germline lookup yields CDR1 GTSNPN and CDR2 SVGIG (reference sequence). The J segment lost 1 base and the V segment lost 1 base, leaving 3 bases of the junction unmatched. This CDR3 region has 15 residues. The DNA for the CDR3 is TGTGCCTGGAGTGGAACAGGGGGGAGCAATCAGCCCCAGCATTTT. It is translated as CAWSGTGGSNQPQHF. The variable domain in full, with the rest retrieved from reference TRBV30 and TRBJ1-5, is SQTIHQWPATLVQPVGSPLSLECTVEGTSNPNLYWYRQAAGRGLQLLFYSVGIGQISSEVPQNLSASRPQDRQFILSSKKLLLSDSGFYLCAWSGTGGSNQPQHFGDGTRLSIL.

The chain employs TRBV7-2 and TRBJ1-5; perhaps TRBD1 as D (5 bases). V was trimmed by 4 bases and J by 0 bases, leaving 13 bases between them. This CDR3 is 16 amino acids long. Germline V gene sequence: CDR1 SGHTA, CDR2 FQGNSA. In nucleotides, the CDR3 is TGTGCCAGCAGCTCCCGACGGACATCTAGCAATCAGCCCCAGCATTTT. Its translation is CASSSRRTSSNQPQHF.

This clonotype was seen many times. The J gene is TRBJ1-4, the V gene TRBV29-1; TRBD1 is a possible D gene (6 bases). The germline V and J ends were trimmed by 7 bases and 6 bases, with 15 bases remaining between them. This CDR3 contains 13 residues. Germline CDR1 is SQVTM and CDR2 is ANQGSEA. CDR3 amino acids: CSGGGGADEKLFF. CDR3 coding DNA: TGCAGCGGGGGCGGGGGCGCGGATGAAAAACTGTTTTTT.

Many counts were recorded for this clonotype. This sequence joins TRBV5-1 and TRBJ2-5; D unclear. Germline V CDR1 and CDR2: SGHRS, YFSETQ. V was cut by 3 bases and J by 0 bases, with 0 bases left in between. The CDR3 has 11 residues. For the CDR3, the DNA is TGCGCCAGCAGCTACCAAGAGACCCAGTACTTC. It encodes CASSYQETQYF. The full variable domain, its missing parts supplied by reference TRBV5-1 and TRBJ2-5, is KAGVTQTPRYLIKTRGQQVTLSCSPISGHRSVSWYQQTPGQGLQFLFEYFSETQRNKGNFPGRFSGRQFSNSRSEMNVSTLELGDSALYLCASSYQETQYFGPGTRLLVL.

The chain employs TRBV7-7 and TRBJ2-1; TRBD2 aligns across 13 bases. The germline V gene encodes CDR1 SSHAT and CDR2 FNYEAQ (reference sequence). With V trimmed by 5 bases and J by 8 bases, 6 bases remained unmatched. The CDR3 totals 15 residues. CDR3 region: CASSPGLAGVDEQFF. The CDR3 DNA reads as TGTGCCAGCAGCCCTGGACTAGCGGGGGTTGATGAGCAGTTCTTC.

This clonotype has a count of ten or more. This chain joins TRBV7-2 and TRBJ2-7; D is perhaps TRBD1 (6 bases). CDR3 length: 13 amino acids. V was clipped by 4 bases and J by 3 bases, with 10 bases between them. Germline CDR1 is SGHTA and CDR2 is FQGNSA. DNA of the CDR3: TGTGCCAGCAGCTCGGGACACCTCTACGAGCAGTACTTC. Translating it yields CASSSGHLYEQYF.

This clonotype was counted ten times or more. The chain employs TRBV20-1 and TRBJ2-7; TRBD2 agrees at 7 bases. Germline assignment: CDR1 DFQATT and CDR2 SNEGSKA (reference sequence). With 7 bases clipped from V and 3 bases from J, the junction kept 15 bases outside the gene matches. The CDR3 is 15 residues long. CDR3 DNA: TGCAGTGTTCCTCCCCCTAGCGGTAGAGTCTACGAGCAGTACTTC. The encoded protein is CSVPPPSGRVYEQYF.

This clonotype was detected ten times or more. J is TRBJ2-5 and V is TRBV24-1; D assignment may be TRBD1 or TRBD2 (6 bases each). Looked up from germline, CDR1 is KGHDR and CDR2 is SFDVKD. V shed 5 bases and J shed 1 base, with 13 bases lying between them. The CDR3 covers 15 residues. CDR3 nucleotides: TGTGCCACCAGTGGAGGAGGGGGGATCCAAGAGACCCAGTACTTC. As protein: CATSGGGGIQETQYF.

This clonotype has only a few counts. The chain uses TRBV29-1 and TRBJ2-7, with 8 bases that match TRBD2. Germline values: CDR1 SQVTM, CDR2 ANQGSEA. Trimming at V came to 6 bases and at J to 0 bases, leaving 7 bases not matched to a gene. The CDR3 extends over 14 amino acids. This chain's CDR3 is CSVVSGGSSYEQYF. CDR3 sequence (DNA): TGCAGCGTAGTAAGCGGGGGTAGCTCCTACGAGCAGTACTTC.

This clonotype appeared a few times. CDR3 coding DNA: TGTGCCAGCAGCGTAGGGCCAGACCCTAGCTCCTACGAGCAGTACTTC. Translating it yields CASSVGPDPSSYEQYF. The rearrangement links TRBV9 to TRBJ2-7; D ambiguous. The V end lost 0 bases, the J end lost 0 bases, and 13 bases lay between the germline ends. The CDR3 is 16 residues long. CDR1 is SGDLS, CDR2 YYNGEE, per germline.

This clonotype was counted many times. CDR3 DNA sequence: TGTGCCAGTAGTACACGGGACATTAGCAATCAGCCCCAGCATTTT. It yields the protein CASSTRDISNQPQHF. V usage is TRBV19 and J usage is TRBJ1-5; possibly TRBD1 for D (6 bases). The V and J ends lost 4 bases and 0 bases respectively, with 10 bases between them. This CDR3 spans 15 amino acids. CDR1 and CDR2 (germline): LNHDA, SQIVND (reference sequence).

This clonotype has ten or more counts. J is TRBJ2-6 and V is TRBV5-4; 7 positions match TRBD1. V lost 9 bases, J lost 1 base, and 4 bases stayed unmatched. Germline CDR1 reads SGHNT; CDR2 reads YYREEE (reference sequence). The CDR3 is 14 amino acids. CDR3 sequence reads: CATDRDSGANVLTF. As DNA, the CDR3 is TGTGCCACCGACAGGGATTCTGGGGCCAACGTCCTGACTTTC.

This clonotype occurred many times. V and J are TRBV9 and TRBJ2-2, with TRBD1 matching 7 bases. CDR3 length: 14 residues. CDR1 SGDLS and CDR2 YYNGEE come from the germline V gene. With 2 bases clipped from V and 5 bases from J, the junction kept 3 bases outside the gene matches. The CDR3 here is CASSVPGGTGELFF. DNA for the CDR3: TGTGCCAGCAGCGTCCCAGGGGGTACCGGGGAGCTGTTTTTT. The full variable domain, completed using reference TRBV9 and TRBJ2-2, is DSGVTQTPKHLITATGQRVTLRCSPRSGDLSVYWYQQSLDQGLQFLIQYYNGEERAKGNILERFSAQQFPDLHSELNLSSLELGDSALYFCASSVPGGTGELFFGEGSRLTVL.

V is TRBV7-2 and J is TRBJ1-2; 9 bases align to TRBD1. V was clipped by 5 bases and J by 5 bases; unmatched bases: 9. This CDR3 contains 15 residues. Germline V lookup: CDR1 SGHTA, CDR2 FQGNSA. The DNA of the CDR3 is TGTGCCAGCAGCCCAGGACAGGGGCTGGGGTATGGCTACACCTTC. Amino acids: CASSPGQGLGYGYTF.

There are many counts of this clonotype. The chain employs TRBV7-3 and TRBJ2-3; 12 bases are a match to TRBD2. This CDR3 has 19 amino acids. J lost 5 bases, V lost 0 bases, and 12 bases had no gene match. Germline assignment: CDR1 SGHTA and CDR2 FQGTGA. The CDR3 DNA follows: TGTGCCAGCAGCTTAACCCCCCCGCTAGCGGGGGGGTTGGGAGATACGCAGTATTTT. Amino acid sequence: CASSLTPPLAGGLGDTQYF.

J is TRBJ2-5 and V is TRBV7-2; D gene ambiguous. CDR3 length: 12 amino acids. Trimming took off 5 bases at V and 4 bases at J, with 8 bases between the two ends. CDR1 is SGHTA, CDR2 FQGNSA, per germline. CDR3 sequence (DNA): TGTGCCAGCAGCCAACCCCTAGAGACCCAGTACTTC. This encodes CASSQPLETQYF.

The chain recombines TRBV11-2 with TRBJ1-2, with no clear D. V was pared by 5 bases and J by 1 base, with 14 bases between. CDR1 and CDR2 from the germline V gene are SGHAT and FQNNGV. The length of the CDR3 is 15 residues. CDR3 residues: CASSPDGPFNYGYTF. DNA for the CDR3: TGTGCCAGCAGCCCGGACGGACCCTTTAACTATGGCTACACCTTC.